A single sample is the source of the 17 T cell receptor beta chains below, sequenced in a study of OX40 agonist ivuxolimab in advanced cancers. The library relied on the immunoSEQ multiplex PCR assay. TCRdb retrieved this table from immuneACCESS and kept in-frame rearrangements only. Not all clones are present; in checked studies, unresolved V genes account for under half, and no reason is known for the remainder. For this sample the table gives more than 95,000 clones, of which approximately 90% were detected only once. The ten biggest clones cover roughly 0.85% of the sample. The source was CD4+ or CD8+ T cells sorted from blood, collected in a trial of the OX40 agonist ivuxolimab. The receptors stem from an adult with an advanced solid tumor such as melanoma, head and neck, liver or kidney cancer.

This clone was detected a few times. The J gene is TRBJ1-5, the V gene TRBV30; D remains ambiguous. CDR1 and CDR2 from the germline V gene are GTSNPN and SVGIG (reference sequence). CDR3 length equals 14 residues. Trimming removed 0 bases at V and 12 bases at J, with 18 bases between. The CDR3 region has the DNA TGTGCCTGGAGTGTGGGTCCATACCTACCGGTCCAGCATTTT. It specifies CAWSVGPYLPVQHF.

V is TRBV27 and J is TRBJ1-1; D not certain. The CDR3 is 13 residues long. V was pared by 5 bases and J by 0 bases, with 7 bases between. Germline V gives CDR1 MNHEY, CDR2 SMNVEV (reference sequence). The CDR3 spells CASSPRVNTEAFF. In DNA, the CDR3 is TGTGCCAGCAGTCCCCGGGTGAACACTGAAGCTTTCTTT.

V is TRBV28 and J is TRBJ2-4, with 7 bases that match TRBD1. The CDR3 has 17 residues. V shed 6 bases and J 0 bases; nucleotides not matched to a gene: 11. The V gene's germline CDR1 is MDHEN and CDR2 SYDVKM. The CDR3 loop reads CASSQGTASLAKNIQYF. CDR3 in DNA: TGTGCCAGCAGCCAAGGGACAGCGTCTTTAGCCAAAAACATTCAGTACTTC. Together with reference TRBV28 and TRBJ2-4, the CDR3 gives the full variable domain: DVKVTQSSRYLVKRTGEKVFLECVQDMDHENMFWYRQDPGLGLRLIYFSYDVKMKEKGDIPEGYSVSREKKERFSLILESASTNQTSMYLCASSQGTASLAKNIQYFGAGTRLSVL.

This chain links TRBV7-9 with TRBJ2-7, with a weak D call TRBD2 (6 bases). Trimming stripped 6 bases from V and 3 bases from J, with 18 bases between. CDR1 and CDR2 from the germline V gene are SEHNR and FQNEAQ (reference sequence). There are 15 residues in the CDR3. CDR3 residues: CASREGYPTDYEQYF. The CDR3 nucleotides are TGTGCCAGCAGGGAGGGGTACCCTACGGACTACGAGCAGTACTTC.

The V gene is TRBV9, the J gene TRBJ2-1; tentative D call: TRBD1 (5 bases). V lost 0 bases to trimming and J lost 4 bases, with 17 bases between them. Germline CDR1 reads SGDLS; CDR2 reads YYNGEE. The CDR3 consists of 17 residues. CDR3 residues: CASSVAQSQGSYNEQFF. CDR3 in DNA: TGTGCCAGCAGCGTAGCTCAGTCCCAGGGCTCGTACAATGAGCAGTTCTTC.

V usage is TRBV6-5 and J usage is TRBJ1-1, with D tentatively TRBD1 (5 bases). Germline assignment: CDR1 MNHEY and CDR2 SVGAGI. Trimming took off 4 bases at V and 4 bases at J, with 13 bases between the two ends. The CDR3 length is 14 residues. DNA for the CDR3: TGTGCCAGCAGTTCCCGCGGGGGGTTCACTGAAGCTTTCTTT. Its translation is CASSSRGGFTEAFF.

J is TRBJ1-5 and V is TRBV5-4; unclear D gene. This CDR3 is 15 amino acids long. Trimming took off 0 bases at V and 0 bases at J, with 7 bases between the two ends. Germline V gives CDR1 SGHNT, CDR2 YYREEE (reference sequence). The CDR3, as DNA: TGTGCCAGCAGCTTGGGGCCAGATAGCAATCAGCCCCAGCATTTT. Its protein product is CASSLGPDSNQPQHF. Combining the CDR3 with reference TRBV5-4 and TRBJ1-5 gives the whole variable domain ETGVTQSPTHLIKTRGQQVTLRCSSQSGHNTVSWYQQALGQGPQFIFQYYREEENGRGNFPPRFSGLQFPNYSSELNVNALELDDSALYLCASSLGPDSNQPQHFGDGTRLSIL.

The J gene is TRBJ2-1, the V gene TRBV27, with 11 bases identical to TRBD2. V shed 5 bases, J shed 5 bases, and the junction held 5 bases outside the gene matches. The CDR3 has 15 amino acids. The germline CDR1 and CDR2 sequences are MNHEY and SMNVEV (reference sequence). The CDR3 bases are TGTGCCAGCAGTATGGTGACTAGCGGGGACAATGAGCAGTTCTTC. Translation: CASSMVTSGDNEQFF.

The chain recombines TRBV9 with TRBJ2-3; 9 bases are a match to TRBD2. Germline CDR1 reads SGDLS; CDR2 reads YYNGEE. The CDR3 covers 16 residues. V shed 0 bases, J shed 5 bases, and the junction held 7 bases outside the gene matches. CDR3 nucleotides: TGTGCCAGCAGCGTAGCGGCGGGAGGGTGGGGAGATACGCAGTATTTT. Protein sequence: CASSVAAGGWGDTQYF.

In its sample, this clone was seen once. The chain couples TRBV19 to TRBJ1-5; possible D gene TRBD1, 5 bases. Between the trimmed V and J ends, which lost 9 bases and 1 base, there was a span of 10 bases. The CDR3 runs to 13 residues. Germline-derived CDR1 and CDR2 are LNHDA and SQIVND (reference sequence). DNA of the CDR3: TGTGCCAGCCACCGGGGGAGCAATCAGCCCCAGCATTTT. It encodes CASHRGSNQPQHF.

CDR3 residues: CASSLLRLAGGPGELFF. In DNA form, the CDR3 reads TGTGCCAGCAGCTTACTAAGACTAGCGGGAGGGCCCGGGGAGCTGTTTTTT. The gene calls are TRBV7-2 and TRBJ2-2, with 14 bases identical to TRBD2. CDR1 and CDR2 from the germline V gene are SGHTA and FQGNSA. This CDR3 spans 17 amino acids. V lost 2 bases to trimming and J lost 6 bases; unmatched junction nucleotides: 5.

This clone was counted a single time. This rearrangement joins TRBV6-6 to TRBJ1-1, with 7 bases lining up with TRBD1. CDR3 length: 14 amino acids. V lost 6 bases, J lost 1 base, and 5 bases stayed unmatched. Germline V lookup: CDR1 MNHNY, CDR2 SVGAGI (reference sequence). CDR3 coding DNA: TGTGCCAGCAGACTCACAGGGGCGAACACTGAAGCTTTCTTT. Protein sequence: CASRLTGANTEAFF.

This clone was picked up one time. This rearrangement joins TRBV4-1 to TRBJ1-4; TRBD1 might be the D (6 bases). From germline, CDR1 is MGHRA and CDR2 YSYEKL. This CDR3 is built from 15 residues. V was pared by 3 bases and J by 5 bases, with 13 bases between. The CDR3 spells CASSQAGATNEKLFF. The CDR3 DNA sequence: TGCGCCAGCAGCCAGGCAGGGGCCACGAATGAAAAACTGTTTTTT.

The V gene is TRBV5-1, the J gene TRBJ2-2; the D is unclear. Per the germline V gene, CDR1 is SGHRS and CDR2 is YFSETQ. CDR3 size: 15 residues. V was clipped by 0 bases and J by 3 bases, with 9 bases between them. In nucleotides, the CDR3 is TGCGCCAGCAGCTTGGCCGCCATGGACACCGGGGAGCTGTTTTTT. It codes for CASSLAAMDTGELFF. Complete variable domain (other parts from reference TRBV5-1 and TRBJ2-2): KAGVTQTPRYLIKTRGQQVTLSCSPISGHRSVSWYQQTPGQGLQFLFEYFSETQRNKGNFPGRFSGRQFSNSRSEMNVSTLELGDSALYLCASSLAAMDTGELFFGEGSRLTVL.

The CDR3: CSVGRGRDTDTQYF. In DNA form, the CDR3 reads TGCAGCGTTGGGAGGGGGCGGGATACGGATACGCAGTATTTT. This rearrangement joins TRBV29-1 to TRBJ2-3; maybe TRBD1 (7 bases). CDR3 length: 14 amino acids. V lost 4 bases to trimming and J lost 6 bases, with 17 bases between them. Germline V gene lookup returns CDR1 SQVTM and CDR2 ANQGSEA.

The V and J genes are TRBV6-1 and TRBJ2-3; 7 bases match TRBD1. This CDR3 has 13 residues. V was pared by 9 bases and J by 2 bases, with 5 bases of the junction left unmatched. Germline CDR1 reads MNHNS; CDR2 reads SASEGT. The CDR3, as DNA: TGTGCCAGTGGGGACAGTGACACAGATACGCAGTATTTT. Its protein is CASGDSDTDTQYF.

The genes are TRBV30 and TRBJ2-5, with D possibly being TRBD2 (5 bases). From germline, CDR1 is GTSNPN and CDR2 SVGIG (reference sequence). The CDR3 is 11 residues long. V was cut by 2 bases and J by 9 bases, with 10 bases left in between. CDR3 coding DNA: TGTGCCTGGAGTTCCGGAGGTTCCCAGTACTTC. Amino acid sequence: CAWSSGGSQYF.